Shown below are 17 T cell receptor beta chains from a single sample sequenced in a study of T cells in Graves' hyperthyroidism and ophthalmopathy. Researchers took RNA transcripts and amplified the TCR beta CDR3 regions from them. HTBI primers drove first-round RT-PCR of the TCR CDR3. Via MiXCR, TCRdb re-called the multiplex PCR reads, giving one row per CDR3 protein. The sample shows 300,000 to 450,000 distinct CDR3 sequences, about a sixth of them seen only once. The sequenced material came from blood. These receptors all stem from a woman aged 40 to 50 with Graves' ophthalmopathy.

There are many counts of this clonotype. This sequence joins TRBV12-3 or TRBV12-4 and TRBJ1-1, with no clear D. V lost 6 bases and J 0 bases, leaving 8 bases between the germline ends. This CDR3 has 13 residues. The CDR3 sequence: CASRVGMNTEAFF. As DNA, the CDR3 is TGTGCCAGCAGGGTCGGGATGAACACTGAAGCTTTCTTT.

This clonotype came up many times. This chain uses TRBV15 with TRBJ2-7; 7 nucleotides agree with TRBD1. This CDR3 is built from 14 residues. V gave up 3 bases and J gave up 3 bases; unmatched junction bases: 5. Germline CDR1 and CDR2: LNHNV and YYDKDF (reference sequence). CDR3 sequence reads: CATSRDRSRYEQYF. The CDR3 coding sequence is TGTGCCACCAGCAGGGACAGGTCCCGCTACGAGCAGTACTTC.

This clonotype has ten or more counts. The rearrangement joins TRBV12-3 or TRBV12-4 to TRBJ1-2; maybe TRBD1 (6 bases). The length of the CDR3 is 13 residues. With 0 bases removed from V and 7 bases from J, the gap between germline ends came to 9 bases. The CDR3 DNA reads as TGTGCCAGCAGTTTAGCAGCAGGGGCTGGCTACACCTTC. It translates to CASSLAAGAGYTF.

This clonotype was counted at least ten times. The chain carries TRBV28 and TRBJ1-1; a possible D gene is TRBD1 (5 bases). The CDR3 consists of 12 residues. V shed 1 base and J shed 8 bases, with 8 bases lying between them. Looked up from germline, CDR1 is MDHEN and CDR2 is SYDVKM. In DNA form, the CDR3 reads TGTGCCAGCAGTTTATTGGAGGGGGAAGCTTTCTTT. This encodes CASSLLEGEAFF. Full variable domain (remainder filled in from reference TRBV28 and TRBJ1-1): DVKVTQSSRYLVKRTGEKVFLECVQDMDHENMFWYRQDPGLGLRLIYFSYDVKMKEKGDIPEGYSVSREKKERFSLILESASTNQTSMYLCASSLLEGEAFFGQGTRLTVV.

This clonotype was counted at least ten times. V usage is TRBV7-2 and J usage is TRBJ2-7; D tentatively fits TRBD1 or TRBD2 (5 bases each). Germline V gene lookup returns CDR1 SGHTA and CDR2 FQGNSA. Trimming left V 4 bases short and J 3 bases short, with 16 bases between. The CDR3 length is 15 residues. Here the CDR3 DNA reads TGTGCCAGCAGCTCTGCAGGGAGCCTCCTCTACGAGCAGTACTTC. This encodes CASSSAGSLLYEQYF.

This clonotype was found many times. This sequence joins TRBV11-2 and TRBJ2-7; 10 positions agree with TRBD1. Losses at the gene ends were 1 base for V and 5 bases for J; bases not matched to a gene: 11. The germline CDR1 and CDR2 sequences are SGHAT and FQNNGV. CDR3 length: 17 residues. The CDR3 coding sequence is TGTGCCAGCAGCTTAGTCCCGGGGGGGGACAGGGGCCACGAGCAGTACTTC. Its protein is CASSLVPGGDRGHEQYF.

V gene TRBV11-2 combines with J gene TRBJ2-2; 11 positions match TRBD2. Germline CDR1 reads SGHAT; CDR2 reads FQNNGV. V shed 5 bases and J 5 bases; nucleotides not matched to a gene: 7. CDR3 size: 16 residues. The CDR3 DNA follows: TGTGCCAGCAGCAGTGCCACTAGCGGGAGTACCGGGGAGCTGTTTTTT. It yields the protein CASSSATSGSTGELFF.

This clonotype occurred many times. The chain links TRBV15 to TRBJ1-5; tentatively, D is TRBD1 (6 bases). The CDR3 sequence is 19 residues long. Germline-derived CDR1 and CDR2 are LNHNV and YYDKDF (reference sequence). Between the trimmed V and J ends, which lost 4 bases and 5 bases, there was a span of 27 bases. The CDR3 region has the DNA TGTGCCACCAGCAACCCCCGGGACATACCCTTTGGCCCTGATCAGCCCCAGCATTTT. Translated, it gives CATSNPRDIPFGPDQPQHF.

This clonotype was detected many times. DNA for the CDR3: TGCAGCACCGGGGGGCGGTACACTGAAGCTTTCTTT. This translates into CSTGGRYTEAFF. V is TRBV29-1 and J is TRBJ1-1; TRBD1 might be the D (6 bases). Germline CDR1 is SQVTM and CDR2 is ANQGSEA. Trimming removed 8 bases from V and 3 bases from J, with 13 bases in between. There are 12 residues in the CDR3.

This clonotype came up once. V is TRBV30 and J is TRBJ1-1; 10 nucleotides agree with TRBD1. V lost 5 bases, J lost 0 bases, and 9 bases stayed unmatched. The CDR3 extends over 16 amino acids. Germline V gene lookup returns CDR1 GTSNPN and CDR2 SVGIG (reference sequence). CDR3 nucleotides: TGTGCCTGGCGCCGGGACAGGGGCGTTATGAACACTGAAGCTTTCTTT. Its protein is CAWRRDRGVMNTEAFF.

V and J are TRBV28 and TRBJ2-5, with 7 bases fitting TRBD1. CDR3 size: 14 residues. The germline gives CDR1 MDHEN, CDR2 SYDVKM. Germline trimming cut 4 bases from V and 5 bases from J; bases unmatched to any gene: 7. CDR3 nucleotides: TGTGCCAGCAGTTCGACAGGGTTGGGGGAGACCCAGTACTTC. This sequence encodes CASSSTGLGETQYF.

This clonotype was seen repeatedly, ten times or more. The V gene is TRBV12-3 or TRBV12-4, the J gene TRBJ2-5; 14 nucleotides line up with TRBD2. The CDR3 length is 16 residues. V was pared by 4 bases and J by 7 bases, with 8 bases of the junction left unmatched. CDR3 nucleotide sequence: TGTGCCAGCAGTTGGGGACTAGCGGGAGATGGGGTGACCCAGTACTTC. This encodes CASSWGLAGDGVTQYF.

This clonotype was observed at least ten times. V and J are TRBV28 and TRBJ2-5, with 8 bases matching TRBD1. V shed 2 bases, J shed 3 bases, and the junction held 11 bases outside the gene matches. The CDR3 extends over 17 amino acids. Germline CDR1 and CDR2: MDHEN and SYDVKM. The CDR3, as DNA: TGTGCCAGCAGTTTACACCCCGACAGGGGAGGAGAAGAGACCCAGTACTTC. Protein sequence: CASSLHPDRGGEETQYF.

The sample holds many counts of this clonotype. V gene TRBV2 combines with J gene TRBJ2-2, with D unresolved. V dropped 4 bases and J dropped 5 bases, with 5 bases sitting between them. In germline, CDR1 is SNHLY, CDR2 FYNNEI. The CDR3 runs to 12 residues. The CDR3 region has the DNA TGTGCCAGCAGTGTGATAACCGGGGAGCTGTTTTTT. Translating gives CASSVITGELFF.

This clonotype is a singleton in its sample. One junction end disagrees with the germline gene, perhaps due to a read error. This sequence joins TRBV6-1 and TRBJ1-5; D ambiguous. Germline V CDR1 and CDR2: MNHNS, SASEGT. This CDR3 spans 16 amino acids. Here the CDR3 DNA reads TGTGCCAGCAGTCAAGCGGCCTTACGTAGCAATCAGCCCCAGCATTTT. Its protein is CASSQAALRSNQPQHF.

In its sample, this clonotype was seen many times. The V call is TRBV6-2 or TRBV6-3, the J call TRBJ2-5; D gene uncertain. The germline V and J ends were trimmed by 6 bases and 7 bases, with 15 bases remaining between them. The CDR3 spans 13 residues. The V gene's germline CDR1 is MNHEY and CDR2 SVGEGT. CDR3 DNA: TGTGCCAGCAGGAAGGGCCTGGTCGGGACCCAGTACTTC. It is translated as CASRKGLVGTQYF.

The gene calls are TRBV6-2 or TRBV6-3 and TRBJ2-5, with TRBD2 matching 9 bases. After removal of 6 bases from V and 4 bases from J, the junction contained 18 bases not matched to a gene. The CDR3 totals 18 residues. Looked up from germline, CDR1 is MNHEY and CDR2 is SVGEGT. Here the CDR3 DNA reads TGTGCCAGCAGGCGCGCAGGGCTAGCGGGATACATGGCAGAGACCCAGTACTTC. Its protein is CASRRAGLAGYMAETQYF.